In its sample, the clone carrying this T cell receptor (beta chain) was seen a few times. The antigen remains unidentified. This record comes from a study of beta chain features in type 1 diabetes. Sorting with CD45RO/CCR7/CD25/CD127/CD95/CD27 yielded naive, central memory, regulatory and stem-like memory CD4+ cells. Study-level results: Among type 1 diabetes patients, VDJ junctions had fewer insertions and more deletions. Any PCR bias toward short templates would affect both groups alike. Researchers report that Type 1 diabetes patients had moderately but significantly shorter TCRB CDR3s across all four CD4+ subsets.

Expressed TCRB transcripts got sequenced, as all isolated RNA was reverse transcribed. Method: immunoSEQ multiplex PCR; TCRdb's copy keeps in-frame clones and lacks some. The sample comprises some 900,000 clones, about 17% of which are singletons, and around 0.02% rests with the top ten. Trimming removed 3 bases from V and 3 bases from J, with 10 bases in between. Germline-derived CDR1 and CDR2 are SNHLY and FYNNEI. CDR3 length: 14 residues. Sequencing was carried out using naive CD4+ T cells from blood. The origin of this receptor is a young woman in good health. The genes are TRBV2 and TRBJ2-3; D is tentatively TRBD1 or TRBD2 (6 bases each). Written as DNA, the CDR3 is TGTGCCAGCAGTGACAGGGGACTTACAGATACGCAGTATTTT. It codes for CASSDRGLTDTQYF. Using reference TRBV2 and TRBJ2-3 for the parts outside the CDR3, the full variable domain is EPEVTQTPSHQVTQMGQEVILRCVPISNHLYFYWYRQILGQKVEFLVSFYNNEISEKSEIFDDQFSVERPDGSNFTLKIRSTKLEDSAMYFCASSDRGLTDTQYFGPGTRLTVL.